These 8 T cell receptor beta chains were sequenced from one sample in a study of blood T cell repertoires in COVID-19. Only in-frame clones appear in the TCRdb table, and some are missing; sequencing was by immunoSEQ multiplex PCR. The repertoire holds about 80,000 clones, with 82% as singletons. Material for sequencing was peripheral blood. These receptor sequences come from a woman in her 70s with acute or convalescent COVID-19.

CDR3 sequence reads: CSFEWRGQETQYF. The CDR3 coding sequence is TGCAGCTTCGAGTGGAGGGGGCAGGAGACCCAGTACTTC. The chain recombines TRBV29-1 with TRBJ2-5; maybe TRBD1 (7 bases). V shed 8 bases and J shed 5 bases, with 18 bases lying between them. The CDR3 runs to 13 residues. CDR1 is SQVTM, CDR2 ANQGSEA, per germline.

The rearrangement joins TRBV6-5 to TRBJ1-1; 10 nucleotides agree with TRBD1. Germline V CDR1 and CDR2: MNHEY, SVGAGI. V trimming: 6 bases; J trimming: 3 bases; junction bases outside the gene matches: 7. This CDR3 region has 15 residues. Here the CDR3 reads CASSLTGTGDTEAFF. CDR3 sequence (DNA): TGTGCCAGCAGCTTAACCGGGACAGGGGACACTGAAGCTTTCTTT.

The chain carries TRBV30 and TRBJ2-5; TRBD1 matches 8 bases. CDR3 length: 13 residues. Germline CDR1 reads GTSNPN; CDR2 reads SVGIG (reference sequence). V was pared by 3 bases and J by 5 bases, with 5 bases of the junction left unmatched. This chain's CDR3 is CAWSPGGAETQYF. The CDR3 DNA follows: TGTGCCTGGAGCCCAGGGGGCGCGGAGACCCAGTACTTC.

This clone was seen just once. The gene calls are TRBV19 and TRBJ1-2; perhaps TRBD1 as D (5 bases). Deletions cut 3 bases from V and 4 bases from J, with 12 bases between. The CDR3 has 14 residues. Germline loops: CDR1 LNHDA, CDR2 SQIVND (reference sequence). The CDR3 coding sequence is TGTGCCAGTAGTATTGGTACGGGGGGCTATGGCTACACCTTC. It codes for CASSIGTGGYGYTF.

The CDR3 spells CASSLATASTDTQYF. CDR3 coding DNA: TGCGCCAGCAGCTTGGCGACAGCTAGCACAGATACGCAGTATTTT. The genes are TRBV5-1 and TRBJ2-3; perhaps TRBD1 as D (5 bases). The CDR3 is 15 amino acids. Trimming removed 0 bases at V and 0 bases at J, with 8 bases between. The germline CDR1 and CDR2 sequences are SGHRS and YFSETQ.

This clone has just a few counts. V usage is TRBV3-1 (or the pseudogene TRBV3-2) and J usage is TRBJ2-5; 7 nucleotides agree with TRBD2. The length of the CDR3 is 15 residues. Unmatched junction bases numbered 11, after V lost 5 bases and J lost 5 bases. Germline assignment: CDR1 LGHDT and CDR2 YNNKEL (reference sequence). The CDR3 spells CASSYAAGRGETQYF. The DNA of the CDR3 is TGTGCCAGCAGCTATGCAGCGGGAAGGGGTGAGACCCAGTACTTC.

This chain joins TRBV5-4 and TRBJ2-5, with D tentatively TRBD2 (6 bases). V lost 1 base to trimming and J lost 5 bases, with 9 bases between them. There are 13 residues in the CDR3. The germline V gene encodes CDR1 SGHNT and CDR2 YYREEE (reference sequence). The chain's CDR3 is CASSLRLAETQYF. Here the CDR3 DNA reads TGTGCCAGCAGCTTGAGGCTAGCGGAGACCCAGTACTTC.

This clone has a single count. The chain uses TRBV10-1 and TRBJ1-1; no firm D call. The V and J ends lost 11 bases and 0 bases respectively, with 13 bases between them. CDR3 size: 13 residues. CDR1 is WNHNN, CDR2 SYGVQD, per germline (reference sequence). The CDR3 region is CASSRGMNTEAFF. CDR3 nucleotides: TGCGCCTCCTCGAGAGGGATGAACACTGAAGCTTTCTTT.